A single sample is the source of the 27 T cell receptor beta chains below, sequenced in a study of T-cell reconstitution after alpha-beta-depleted transplantation in children. A TCRbeta library incorporating unique molecular identifiers was prepared. TCRdb reanalysed the PCR reads using MiXCR and keeps one entry per CDR3 protein. The repertoire holds roughly 610,000 distinct CDR3 sequences, over 9.5% seen once, with less than 5% in the top ten. Source: PBMCs from the stem cell graft donor, taken from the stem cell graft. Receptors were obtained from a human donor who donated a stem cell graft to a child with acute myeloid leukemia.

Ten or more counts support this clonotype. The chain recombines TRBV7-2 with TRBJ2-2; D is ambiguous. V lost 5 bases and J lost 5, with 9 bases in between. The CDR3 spans 13 residues. Germline CDR1 is SGHTA and CDR2 is FQGNSA. DNA of the CDR3: TGTGCCAGCAGCCCCCGGCGTACCGGGGAGCTGTTTTTT. Translating it yields CASSPRRTGELFF.

This clonotype was detected a few times. The chain joins TRBV25-1 to TRBJ2-3; D is possibly TRBD2 (6 bases). The V and J ends lost 10 bases and 2 bases respectively, with 13 bases between them. CDR1 MGHDK and CDR2 SYGVNS come from the germline V gene. This CDR3 is 13 amino acids long. In DNA form, the CDR3 reads TGTGCCACTTCGGCGGGGTACACAGATACGCAGTATTTT. It translates to CATSAGYTDTQYF.

This clonotype was picked up one time. Here the CDR3 DNA reads TGTGCCAGCAGCTTAGCGACGGTGAGCGGGAGGGCCTTGTACGAGCAGTACTTC. This sequence encodes CASSLATVSGRALYEQYF. The chain employs TRBV7-8 and TRBJ2-7, with TRBD2 matching 10 bases. CDR1 is SGHVS, CDR2 FQNEAQ, per germline. CDR3 length: 18 residues. J lost 4 bases, V lost 0 bases, and 12 bases had no gene match.

This clonotype was picked up many times. The V and J genes are TRBV9 and TRBJ2-1; 8 nucleotides agree with TRBD1. There are 14 residues in the CDR3. V was clipped by 2 bases and J by 6 bases; unmatched bases: 4. Germline values: CDR1 SGDLS, CDR2 YYNGEE. The DNA for the CDR3 is TGTGCCAGCAGCGTCGTGACAGGGGCCAATGAGCAGTTCTTC. Amino acid sequence: CASSVVTGANEQFF.

In this sample, this clonotype turned up many times. The gene calls are TRBV3-1 and TRBJ2-3; D call uncertain. Per the germline V gene, CDR1 is LGHDT and CDR2 is YNNKEL (reference sequence). Deletions cut 7 bases from V and 1 base from J, with 9 bases between. CDR3 length: 13 residues. The CDR3 nucleotides read TGTGCCAGCACCCTCCTTGGCACAGATACGCAGTATTTT. Its protein product is CASTLLGTDTQYF.

The chain has TRBV18 and TRBJ2-2; D gene unclear. V was shortened by 0 bases and J by 5 bases, with 10 bases between the two germline ends. The germline V gene encodes CDR1 KGHSH and CDR2 LQKENI. The CDR3 consists of 15 residues. CDR3 residues: CASSPPDGLTGELFF. CDR3 DNA sequence: TGTGCCAGCTCACCACCAGACGGCTTGACCGGGGAGCTGTTTTTT.

This chain uses TRBV28 with TRBJ1-5; perhaps TRBD1 as D (6 bases). Germline V CDR1 and CDR2: MDHEN, SYDVKM. Trimming took off 6 bases at V and 6 bases at J, with 18 bases between the two ends. The CDR3 spans 15 residues. CDR3 nucleotides: TGTGCCAGCAGGTATCAGGGGAGGGAAATTCAGCCCCAGCATTTT. Protein sequence: CASRYQGREIQPQHF.

The gene calls are TRBV20-1 and TRBJ2-3, with TRBD2 as a possible D gene (5 bases). The CDR3 consists of 15 residues. Trimming stripped 1 base from V and 2 bases from J, with 13 bases between. Germline V gives CDR1 DFQATT, CDR2 SNEGSKA (reference sequence). The chain's CDR3 is CSARASSGFTDTQYF. The DNA for the CDR3 is TGCAGTGCTAGAGCTTCATCGGGATTCACAGATACGCAGTATTTT.

This clonotype appeared a few times. The chain combines TRBV3-1 with TRBJ2-7; D may be TRBD1 or TRBD2 (5 bases each). V was shortened by 0 bases and J by 6 bases, with 15 bases between the two germline ends. This CDR3 spans 15 amino acids. Germline V gives CDR1 LGHDT, CDR2 YNNKEL (reference sequence). The CDR3 nucleotides are TGTGCCAGCAGCCAAGATCGGGGCTTGAAAGGCGAGCAGTACTTC. Translated, it gives CASSQDRGLKGEQYF.

This clonotype was counted between two and nine times. This chain links TRBV12-5 with TRBJ2-1, with 8 bases identical to TRBD2. Germline lookup yields CDR1 LGHNT and CDR2 FRNRAP. CDR3 length equals 14 residues. The ends lost 3 bases at V and 8 bases at J; junction bases unmatched: 6. The CDR3 bases are TGTGCTAGTGGTTTCCAGCGGGAGCTAGATGAGCAGTTCTTC. The encoded protein is CASGFQRELDEQFF.

The chain has TRBV12-3 or TRBV12-4 and TRBJ2-2; no definite D call. Trimming removed 6 bases from V and 4 bases from J, with 9 bases in between. The CDR3 length is 13 residues. CDR3 protein: CASSKQRTGELFF. The CDR3 region has the DNA TGTGCCAGCAGCAAACAGCGCACCGGGGAGCTGTTTTTT.

The chain links TRBV2 to TRBJ1-1; TRBD1 matches 7 bases. The CDR3 runs 18 residues. Germline CDR1 reads SNHLY; CDR2 reads FYNNEI. V shed 7 bases, J shed 1 base, and the junction held 18 bases outside the gene matches. The CDR3 region has the DNA TGTGCCAGCACCCAAGGATGGGAGAGGGGGCTTGAGAACACTGAAGCTTTCTTT. Translated: CASTQGWERGLENTEAFF.

The chain is built from TRBV19 and TRBJ2-7, with a weak D call TRBD2 (6 bases). The CDR3 extends over 13 amino acids. V shed 5 bases and J shed 7 bases, with 15 bases lying between them. Germline CDR1 reads LNHDA; CDR2 reads SQIVND (reference sequence). CDR3 sequence (DNA): TGTGCCAGTAGTTCCCAGGGAGGAGTTGAGCAGTACTTC. Its protein product is CASSSQGGVEQYF.

This clonotype occurred many times. The chain uses TRBV12-3 or TRBV12-4 and TRBJ2-7; the D gene is possibly TRBD2 (6 bases). This CDR3 spans 13 amino acids. V lost 2 bases and J lost 3, with 8 bases in between. CDR3 DNA: TGTGCCAGCAGTTTACGGGAGCTCTACGAGCAGTACTTC. As protein: CASSLRELYEQYF.

The chain links TRBV18 to TRBJ2-7, with 13 positions matching TRBD2. The J segment lost 2 bases and the V segment lost 2 bases, leaving 3 bases of the junction unmatched. CDR3 length: 16 amino acids. Per the germline V gene, CDR1 is KGHSH and CDR2 is LQKENI. The CDR3 protein is CASSPGLAGVTYEQYF. Written as DNA, the CDR3 is TGTGCCAGCTCACCAGGACTAGCGGGAGTGACCTACGAGCAGTACTTC.

This clonotype has more than one count but fewer than ten. In DNA form, the CDR3 reads TGTGCCAGCAGCAGCCTGGCTGGGGCCAACGTCCTGACTTTC. It encodes CASSSLAGANVLTF. This chain links TRBV28 with TRBJ2-6; D unresolved. Trimming cost V 6 bases and J 2 bases, with 8 bases left between them. This CDR3 region has 14 residues. Germline V gene lookup returns CDR1 MDHEN and CDR2 SYDVKM.

Comments on this clonotype: This clone may be a read error of a much larger clone one base away. J is TRBJ2-7 and V is TRBV6-1; no clear D gene. The V end was cut by 6 bases, the J end by 2 bases, with 11 bases between. This CDR3 has 13 amino acids. CDR1 MNHNS and CDR2 SASEGT come from the germline V gene. The CDR3 DNA reads TGTGCCAGCAGGGAGACGGCCCCCTACGAGCAGTACTTC. It is translated as CASRETAPYEQYF.

J is TRBJ2-3 and V is TRBV15, with TRBD1 matching over 9 bases. Germline assignment: CDR1 LNHNV and CDR2 YYDKDF (reference sequence). With 2 bases clipped from V and 14 bases from J, the junction kept 8 bases outside the gene matches. The CDR3 is 13 residues long. CDR3 residues: CATSRNRDRVPYF. In nucleotides, the CDR3 is TGTGCCACCAGCAGAAACCGGGACAGGGTTCCGTATTTT.

This chain uses TRBV12-3 or TRBV12-4 with TRBJ2-6; tentative D call: TRBD1 (6 bases). Trimming stripped 6 bases from V and 2 bases from J, with 11 bases between. The CDR3 has 15 residues. The CDR3 loop reads CASRFRGTGANVLTF. As DNA, the CDR3 is TGTGCCAGCAGATTCAGGGGAACTGGGGCCAACGTCCTGACTTTC.

This clonotype showed up just a few times. The rearrangement uses TRBV29-1 and TRBJ1-1; no definite D call. Germline CDR1 is SQVTM and CDR2 is ANQGSEA. CDR3 size: 11 residues. V was cut by 4 bases and J by 2 bases, with 5 bases left in between. CDR3 region: CSVGINTEAFF. As DNA, the CDR3 is TGCAGCGTTGGTATTAACACTGAAGCTTTCTTT.

This clonotype was picked up a small number of times. The J gene is TRBJ2-3, the V gene TRBV29-1; 14 nucleotides line up with TRBD2. The germline V gene encodes CDR1 SQVTM and CDR2 ANQGSEA. Trimming removed 7 bases from V and 4 bases from J; junction bases left unmatched: 13. CDR3 size: 17 residues. CDR3 bases: TGCAGCGCCGAAGGGGGCCTGACTAGCGGGAGGGCAGATACGCAGTATTTT. It translates to CSAEGGLTSGRADTQYF.

The genes are TRBV5-1 and TRBJ2-3; 11 bases fit TRBD1. Germline CDR1 SGHRS, CDR2 YFSETQ. CDR3 length: 15 residues. The trim removed 4 bases at V and 6 bases at J, leaving 7 bases unmatched. CDR3 residues: CASSPDRGRVDTQYF. The CDR3 region has the DNA TGCGCCAGCAGCCCGGACAGGGGGCGGGTGGATACGCAGTATTTT. Full variable domain (rest looked up from reference TRBV5-1 and TRBJ2-3): KAGVTQTPRYLIKTRGQQVTLSCSPISGHRSVSWYQQTPGQGLQFLFEYFSETQRNKGNFPGRFSGRQFSNSRSEMNVSTLELGDSALYLCASSPDRGRVDTQYFGPGTRLTVL.

The CDR3 loop is CASSLIESETQYF. The CDR3 DNA is TGTGCCAGCAGCTTAATCGAGTCCGAGACCCAGTACTTC. The rearrangement joins TRBV7-2 to TRBJ2-5; D remains unclear. Germline assignment: CDR1 SGHTA and CDR2 FQGNSA. This CDR3 comprises 13 residues. Trimming left V 2 bases short and J 5 bases short, with 9 bases between.

The chain is built from TRBV6-7 and TRBJ2-3; D might be TRBD1 or TRBD2, each matching 5 bases. TRBV6-7 is an open reading frame whose function is uncertain. The CDR3 length is 12 residues. Trimming stripped 4 bases from V and 7 bases from J, with 9 bases between. CDR3 in DNA: TGTGCCAGCAGTTGGGACGGCTATACGCAGTATTTT. It encodes CASSWDGYTQYF.

The sample holds many counts of this clonotype. The chain joins TRBV7-9 to TRBJ2-1, with D perhaps matching TRBD1 (5 bases). V was shortened by 2 bases and J by 10 bases, with 18 bases between the two germline ends. The CDR3 is made up of 15 amino acids. Germline V CDR1 and CDR2: SEHNR, FQNEAQ (reference sequence). DNA for the CDR3: TGTGCCAGCAGCTTAAGTCGAGACGGGCCAGGGGAGCAGTTCTTC. Residues: CASSLSRDGPGEQFF. Drawing the rest from reference TRBV7-9 and TRBJ2-1, the complete variable domain is DTGVSQNPRHKITKRGQNVTFRCDPISEHNRLYWYRQTLGQGPEFLTYFQNEAQLEKSRLLSDRFSAERPKGSFSTLEIQRTEQGDSAMYLCASSLSRDGPGEQFFGPGTRLTVL.

The gene calls are TRBV6-5 and TRBJ2-2; 12 bases map to TRBD2. Trimming cost V 2 bases and J 5 bases; bases outside gene matches: 9. The V gene's germline CDR1 is MNHEY and CDR2 SVGAGI. This CDR3 spans 18 amino acids. CDR3 sequence reads: CASSYTRLAGVGTGELFF. DNA for the CDR3: TGTGCCAGCAGTTACACACGACTAGCGGGAGTTGGGACCGGGGAGCTGTTTTTT.

This clonotype appeared many times. This rearrangement joins TRBV3-1 to TRBJ2-5; D may be TRBD1 (6 bases). The germline V gene has CDR1 LGHDT and CDR2 YNNKEL (reference sequence). V was cut by 0 bases and J by 7 bases, with 15 bases left in between. The CDR3 spans 15 residues. This chain's CDR3 is CASSQDGGGRGTQYF. The DNA of the CDR3 is TGTGCCAGCAGCCAAGATGGGGGCGGGCGTGGGACCCAGTACTTC.